This T cell receptor (beta chain) originates from a study of blood T cell repertoires in COVID-19. Study-wide background: Donors in Cohort 3 who had recovered were those with two negative PCRs, healthcare professional clearance, or resolution of their symptoms.

There are 17 residues in the CDR3. Per the germline V gene, CDR1 is SGHRS and CDR2 is YFSETQ. The V and J ends lost 0 bases and 5 bases, in that order; junction bases with no gene match: 13. Only in-frame clones appear in the TCRdb table, and some are missing; sequencing was by immunoSEQ multiplex PCR. The repertoire has 350,000 to 450,000 clones, about 89% of them found once; the top ten carry more than 1.5%. The chain couples TRBV5-1 to TRBJ2-5, with 7 bases aligning to TRBD1. The material sequenced was PBMCs or T cells enriched from blood (not recorded which). The origin of this receptor is a man aged 40-49 years in a cohort exposed to, infected with or recovered from COVID-19 (not recorded which). CDR3: CASSLEGSQGSGETQYF. CDR3 in DNA: TGCGCCAGCAGCTTGGAGGGGTCACAGGGGTCCGGTGAGACCCAGTACTTC.